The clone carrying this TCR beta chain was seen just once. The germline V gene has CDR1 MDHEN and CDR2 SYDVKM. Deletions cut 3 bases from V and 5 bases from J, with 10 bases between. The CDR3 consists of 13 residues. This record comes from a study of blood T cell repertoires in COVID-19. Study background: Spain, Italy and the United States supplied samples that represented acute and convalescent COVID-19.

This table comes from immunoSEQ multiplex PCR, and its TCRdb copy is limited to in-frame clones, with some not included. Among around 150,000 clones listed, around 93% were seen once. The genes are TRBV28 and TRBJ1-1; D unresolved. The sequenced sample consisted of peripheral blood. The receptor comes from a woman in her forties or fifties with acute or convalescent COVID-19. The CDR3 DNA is TGTGCCAGCAGTTTGAGCCGGGGAACTGAAGCTTTCTTT. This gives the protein CASSLSRGTEAFF.